The rows below give T cell receptor beta chains drawn from one sample of a study of T cells in Graves' hyperthyroidism and ophthalmopathy. MiXCR was run by TCRdb on the multiplex PCR reads, yielding one entry per CDR3 protein. This sample has under 400,000 distinct CDR3 sequences, with roughly 17% found just once. Specimen: blood. Every receptor here comes from a man aged 25-45 years with Graves' hyperthyroidism. The CDR3 runs from the conserved cysteine through the conserved F or W. A D gene is named only where the DNA matches it firmly.

D: .; V: TRBV5-1; J: TRBJ2-3; CDR3: CASAEADTQYF
D: .; V: TRBV7-9; J: TRBJ1-1; CDR3: CASRSYRENTEAFF
D: TRBD1; V: TRBV30; J: TRBJ2-7; CDR3: CAWSAGQETSEQYF
D: .; V: TRBV29-1; J: TRBJ1-1; CDR3: CSGRGPNTEAFF
D: .; V: TRBV6-1; J: TRBJ2-7; CDR3: CASRTGEDEQYF
D: TRBD2; V: TRBV5-1; J: TRBJ2-5; CDR3: CASSPAALREGPETQYF
D: .; V: TRBV20-1; J: TRBJ1-2; CDR3: CTTGSNDGYTF
D: .; V: TRBV18; J: TRBJ2-3; CDR3: CASSEGGGDTQYF
D: .; V: TRBV7-6; J: TRBJ1-5; CDR3: CASSSLGPGNQPQHF
D: .; V: TRBV7-3; J: TRBJ2-5; CDR3: CASSFGREETQYF
D: TRBD2; V: TRBV5-1; J: TRBJ2-5; CDR3: CASSPSGTSGRGETQYF
D: .; V: TRBV2; J: TRBJ2-3; CDR3: CASSPTLDTQYF
D: .; V: TRBV27; J: TRBJ2-1; CDR3: CASGWASSYNEQFF
D: .; V: TRBV7-2; J: TRBJ1-2; CDR3: CASSLGSTGNYGYTF
D: .; V: TRBV3-1; J: TRBJ1-1; CDR3: CASSLEVGVTEAFF
D: TRBD2; V: TRBV5-1; J: TRBJ2-3; CDR3: CASNGLAGGPDTQYF
D: .; V: TRBV11-1; J: TRBJ2-1; CDR3: CASSQFGQGDNEQFF
D: .; V: TRBV7-8; J: TRBJ1-2; CDR3: CASRPGSGNGNYGYTF
D: TRBD1; V: TRBV2; J: TRBJ1-1; CDR3: CASSAGGADTEAFF
D: TRBD2; V: TRBV4-1; J: TRBJ2-3; CDR3: CASSREGTSGITADTQYF